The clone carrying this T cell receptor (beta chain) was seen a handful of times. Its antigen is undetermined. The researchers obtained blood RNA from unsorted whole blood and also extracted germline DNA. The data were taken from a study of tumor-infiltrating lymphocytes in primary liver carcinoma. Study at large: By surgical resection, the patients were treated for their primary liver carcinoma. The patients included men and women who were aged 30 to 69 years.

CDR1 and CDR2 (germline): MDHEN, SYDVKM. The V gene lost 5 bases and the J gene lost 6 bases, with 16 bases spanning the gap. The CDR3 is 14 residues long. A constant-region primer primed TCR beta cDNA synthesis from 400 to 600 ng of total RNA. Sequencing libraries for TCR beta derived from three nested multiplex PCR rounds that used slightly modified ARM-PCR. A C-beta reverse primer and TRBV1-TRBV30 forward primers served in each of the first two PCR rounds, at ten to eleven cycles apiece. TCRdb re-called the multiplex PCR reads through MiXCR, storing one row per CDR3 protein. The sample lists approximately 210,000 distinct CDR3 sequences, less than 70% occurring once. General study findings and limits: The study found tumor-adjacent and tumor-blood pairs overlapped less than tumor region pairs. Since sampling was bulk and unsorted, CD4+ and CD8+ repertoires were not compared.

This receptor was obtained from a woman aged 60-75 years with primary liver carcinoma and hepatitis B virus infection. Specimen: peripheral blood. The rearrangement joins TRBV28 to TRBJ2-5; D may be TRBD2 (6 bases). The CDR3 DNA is TGTGCCAGCAGTCCGCCGTTAGGGAGGAAGACCCAGTACTTC. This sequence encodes CASSPPLGRKTQYF.